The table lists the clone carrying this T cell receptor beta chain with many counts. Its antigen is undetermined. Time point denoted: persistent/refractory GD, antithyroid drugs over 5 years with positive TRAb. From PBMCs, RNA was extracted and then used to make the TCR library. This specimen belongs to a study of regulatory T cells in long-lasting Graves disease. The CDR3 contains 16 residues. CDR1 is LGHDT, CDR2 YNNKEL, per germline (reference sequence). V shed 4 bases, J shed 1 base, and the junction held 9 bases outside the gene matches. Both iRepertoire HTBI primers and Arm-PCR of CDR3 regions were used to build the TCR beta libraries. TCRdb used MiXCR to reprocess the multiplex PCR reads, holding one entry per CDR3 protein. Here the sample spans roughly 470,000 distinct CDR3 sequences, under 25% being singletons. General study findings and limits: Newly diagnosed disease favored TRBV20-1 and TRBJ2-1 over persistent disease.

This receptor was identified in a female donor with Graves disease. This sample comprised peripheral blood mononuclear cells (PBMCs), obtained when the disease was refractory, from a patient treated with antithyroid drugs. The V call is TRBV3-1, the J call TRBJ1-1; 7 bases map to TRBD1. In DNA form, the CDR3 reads TGTGCCAGCAGCCCCTGGACAGGTTCGAGGAACACTGAAGCTTTCTTT. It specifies CASSPWTGSRNTEAFF.